This T cell receptor beta chain was observed in a study of cytomegalovirus exposure and HLA in healthy donors. These donors were members of the approximately 110-subject validation cohort, a group separate from the approximately 670-subject first cohort. The table came from immunoSEQ multiplex PCR; TCRdb's copy has only in-frame clones and leaves some out. The table lists about 120,000 clones, 85% to 90% of them singletons. The V gene's germline CDR1 is MNHEY and CDR2 SVGAGI. The ends lost 6 bases at V and 6 bases at J; junction bases unmatched: 3. The CDR3 length is 12 residues. Sequenced input: PBMCs. The chain uses TRBV6-5 and TRBJ2-5; 8 nucleotides align to TRBD2. The source is a woman aged 18 to 35 in good health and CMV-seropositive. CDR3 protein: CASSRGGQTQYF. CDR3 coding DNA: TGTGCCAGCAGCCGGGGGGGCCAGACCCAGTACTTC.